The rows below give T cell receptor beta chains drawn from one sample of a study of blood T cell repertoires in COVID-19. Clones were sequenced by immunoSEQ multiplex PCR, and TCRdb holds only the in-frame ones, with some missing. The table records 490,000 or so clones, 70% to 90% of them present only once. Sequencing was carried out using PBMCs or T cells enriched from blood (not recorded which). Receptors were obtained from a woman aged 55-75 years who had recovered from COVID-19. Each CDR3 is given with its conserved first and last residue. Clone size is given for some rows only: seen once, a few or many times, or a class if the clone is expanded.

j_call: TRBJ1-5; clone_size: -; v_call: TRBV18; cdr3_aa: CASSPRTLSNQPQHF
j_call: TRBJ2-3; clone_size: -; v_call: TRBV5-1; cdr3_aa: CASSLRVSTDTQYF
j_call: TRBJ1-4; clone_size: -; v_call: TRBV5-1; cdr3_aa: CASSLRGQGGEKLFF
j_call: TRBJ1-1; clone_size: -; v_call: TRBV24-1; cdr3_aa: CATRRGGLNTEAFF
j_call: TRBJ1-2; clone_size: -; v_call: TRBV4-1; cdr3_aa: CASSLEDRGGFGYTF
j_call: TRBJ1-2; clone_size: once; v_call: TRBV7-8; cdr3_aa: CASSLYSGTGSNYGYTF
j_call: TRBJ1-3; clone_size: -; v_call: TRBV5-5; cdr3_aa: CASSRTGSERNTIYF
j_call: TRBJ1-1; clone_size: once; v_call: TRBV5-4; cdr3_aa: CASSGRENTEAFF
j_call: TRBJ1-2; clone_size: -; v_call: TRBV5-6; cdr3_aa: CASSSGPHYGYTF
j_call: TRBJ2-7; clone_size: -; v_call: TRBV18; cdr3_aa: CASSVGDSAYEQYF
j_call: TRBJ2-2; clone_size: once; v_call: TRBV24-1; cdr3_aa: CATSNTPGQGWTGELFF
j_call: TRBJ2-1; clone_size: -; v_call: TRBV7-9; cdr3_aa: CASSLLAGFSYNEQFF
j_call: TRBJ1-1; clone_size: -; v_call: TRBV29-1; cdr3_aa: CSVDRGNTEAFF
j_call: TRBJ2-5; clone_size: -; v_call: TRBV24-1; cdr3_aa: CATSDRQGRVETQYF
j_call: TRBJ2-5; clone_size: -; v_call: TRBV7-2; cdr3_aa: CASSLSGETQYF
j_call: TRBJ1-2; clone_size: -; v_call: TRBV20-1; cdr3_aa: CSASDPNYGYTF
j_call: TRBJ1-2; clone_size: -; v_call: TRBV7-9; cdr3_aa: CASSSQGPFNYGYTF
j_call: TRBJ2-1; clone_size: -; v_call: TRBV7-2; cdr3_aa: CASTPAGGPHNEQFF
j_call: TRBJ2-4; clone_size: -; v_call: TRBV14; cdr3_aa: CASSQVGGLAKNIQYF
j_call: TRBJ1-3; clone_size: -; v_call: TRBV6-5; cdr3_aa: CASSQTGSSGNTIYF
j_call: TRBJ2-3; clone_size: -; v_call: TRBV5-4; cdr3_aa: CASSFGGAVDTQYF
j_call: TRBJ1-2; clone_size: -; v_call: TRBV3-1/TRBV3-2; cdr3_aa: CASSQGVGQGQGYTF
j_call: TRBJ2-1; clone_size: -; v_call: TRBV6-5; cdr3_aa: CASRSRGYNEQFF
j_call: TRBJ2-3; clone_size: -; v_call: TRBV24-1; cdr3_aa: CATSVSGGQALTQYF
j_call: TRBJ2-3; clone_size: -; v_call: TRBV3-1/TRBV3-2; cdr3_aa: CASSFGTSQIGAQYF
j_call: TRBJ1-5; clone_size: -; v_call: TRBV23-1; cdr3_aa: CASSQSRQGARQPQHF
j_call: TRBJ2-7; clone_size: -; v_call: TRBV6-5; cdr3_aa: CASSLSGGGYEQYF
j_call: TRBJ1-2; clone_size: -; v_call: TRBV7-9; cdr3_aa: CASSFSPQRTGGNYGYTF
j_call: TRBJ2-1; clone_size: -; v_call: TRBV18; cdr3_aa: CASSIRFGEQFF
j_call: TRBJ2-3; clone_size: -; v_call: TRBV4-2; cdr3_aa: CASSQVPGGAGARTDTQYF
j_call: TRBJ1-1; clone_size: once; v_call: TRBV15; cdr3_aa: CATSRSTGMNTEAFF
j_call: TRBJ2-1; clone_size: -; v_call: TRBV9; cdr3_aa: CASSVVIAGLGEQFF